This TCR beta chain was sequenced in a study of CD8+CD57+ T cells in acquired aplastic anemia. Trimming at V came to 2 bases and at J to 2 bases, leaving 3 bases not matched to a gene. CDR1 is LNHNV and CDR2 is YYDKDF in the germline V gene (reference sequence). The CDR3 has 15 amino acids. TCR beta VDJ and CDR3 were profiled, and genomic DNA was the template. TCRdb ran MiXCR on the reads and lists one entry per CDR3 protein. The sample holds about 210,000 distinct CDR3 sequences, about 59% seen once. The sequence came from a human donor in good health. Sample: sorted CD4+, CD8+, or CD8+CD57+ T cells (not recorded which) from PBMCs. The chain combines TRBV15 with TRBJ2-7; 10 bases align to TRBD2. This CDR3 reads CATSRLAGGPYEQYF. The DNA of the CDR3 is TGTGCCACCAGCAGATTAGCGGGAGGTCCCTACGAGCAGTACTTC.